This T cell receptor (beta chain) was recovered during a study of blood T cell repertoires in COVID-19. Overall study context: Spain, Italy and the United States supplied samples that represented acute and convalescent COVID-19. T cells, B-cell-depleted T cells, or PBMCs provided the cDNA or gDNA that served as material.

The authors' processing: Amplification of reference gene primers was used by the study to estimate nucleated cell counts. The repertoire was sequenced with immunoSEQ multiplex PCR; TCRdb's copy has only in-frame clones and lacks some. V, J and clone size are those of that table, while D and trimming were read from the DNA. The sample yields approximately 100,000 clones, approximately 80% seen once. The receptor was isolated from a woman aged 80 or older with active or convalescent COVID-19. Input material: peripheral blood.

CDR3 in DNA: TGTGCCAGCAGTCGCGGCCCTAAACCTAACTATGGCTACACCTTC. The encoded protein is CASSRGPKPNYGYTF. The chain links TRBV6-2 or TRBV6-3 to TRBJ1-2; no clear D. Germline CDR1 is MNHEY and CDR2 is SVGEGT. V was clipped by 5 bases and J by 0 bases, with 13 bases between them. The CDR3 totals 15 residues.